These 5 T cell receptor beta chains came from one sample sequenced in a study of blood T cell repertoires in COVID-19. Repertoires were generated with immunoSEQ multiplex PCR, while TCRdb's copy carries only in-frame clones and drops some. The sample has about 100,000 clones, less than 80% seen once. Specimen: peripheral blood. The receptors here all came from a man between 70 and 80 years old with active or convalescent COVID-19.

This chain links TRBV10-1 with TRBJ2-7; 10 bases line up with TRBD1. This CDR3 is 14 amino acids long. Germline CDR1 WNHNN, CDR2 SYGVQD (reference sequence). V lost 5 bases and J lost 3; bases outside the gene matches: 4. CDR3 sequence: CASSPGTGVYEQYF. CDR3 in DNA: TGCGCCAGCAGTCCCGGGACAGGGGTCTACGAGCAGTACTTC.

The chain uses TRBV4-2 and TRBJ2-2; the D gene is possibly TRBD2 (6 bases). In germline, CDR1 is LGHNA, CDR2 YNFKEQ. Trimming cost V 2 bases and J 0 bases, with 10 bases left between them. This CDR3 is built from 16 residues. CDR3 protein: CASSQPGLTNTGELFF. The CDR3 DNA follows: TGTGCCAGCAGCCAACCGGGACTTACGAACACCGGGGAGCTGTTTTTT.

The chain recombines TRBV29-1 with TRBJ2-3; 10 bases map to TRBD2. The germline V gene encodes CDR1 SQVTM and CDR2 ANQGSEA. V lost 3 bases, J lost 0 bases, and 3 bases stayed unmatched. This CDR3 spans 15 amino acids. The CDR3 DNA is TGCAGCGTTGACACTAGCGGGGCCAGCACAGATACGCAGTATTTT. Protein: CSVDTSGASTDTQYF.

The V and J genes are TRBV5-1 and TRBJ1-5; possibly TRBD1 for D (5 bases). V was pared by 4 bases and J by 5 bases, with 16 bases between. The CDR3 spans 15 residues. Germline CDR1 is SGHRS and CDR2 is YFSETQ. The CDR3 nucleotides are TGCGCCAGCAGCCCCACAACAGGTTCCGATCAGCCCCAGCATTTT. It yields the protein CASSPTTGSDQPQHF.

J is TRBJ1-4 and V is TRBV25-1; possible D gene TRBD1, 5 bases. The CDR3 is 15 residues long. The V and J ends lost 1 base and 5 bases respectively, with 11 bases between them. Germline CDR1 reads MGHDK; CDR2 reads SYGVNS. The chain's CDR3 is CASSEFMGGNEKLFF. The CDR3 bases are TGTGCCAGCAGTGAATTTATGGGGGGGAATGAAAAACTGTTTTTT.